The source of this T cell receptor beta chain is a study of cytomegalovirus exposure and HLA in healthy donors. Study results and limitations: The authors later found TCR association rates varying by HLA locus, with DRB1 most and HLA-C fewest.

In the case of this clone: Its antigen is unknown.

Donors consisted of healthy bone marrow donors. V gave up 5 bases and J gave up 5 bases; unmatched junction bases: 12. Looked up from germline, CDR1 is MNHEY and CDR2 is SMNVEV (reference sequence). The CDR3 has 17 residues. The primer mix had 60 Vbeta and 13 Jbeta primers. TCRdb's table, derived via immunoSEQ multiplex PCR, lists solely in-frame clones and lacks some. The sample has approximately 180,000 clones, over 9.5% seen once; the top ten hold 7.8%. This clonotype originated in a man in his fifties in good health and CMV-seropositive. The sample consisted of PBMCs. The V call is TRBV27, the J call TRBJ2-3; 11 bases line up with TRBD2. CDR3 DNA sequence: TGTGCCAGCAGTCACACCCCTTCCCTAGCGGGGGGAGATACGCAGTATTTT. It codes for CASSHTPSLAGGDTQYF.